This T cell receptor (beta chain) derives from a study of T cells after yellow fever vaccination. Points from the study as a whole: Reappearance after the booster was observed for most primary-vaccination clones (around 95% CD4, almost 90% CD8). FACS-sorted repertoires might harbor abundant contaminating clonotypes from the bulk population.

Using its own MiXCR run on the 5' RACE reads, TCRdb lists one record per CDR3 protein. The sample lists about 340,000 distinct CDR3 sequences, almost 4% seen once, with less than 25% in the top ten. Germline V gene sequence: CDR1 SQVTM, CDR2 ANQGSEA. V was clipped by 1 base and J by 2 bases, with 2 bases between them. This CDR3 spans 11 amino acids. This clonotype was detected only a few times. The antigen is not known. This rearrangement joins TRBV29-1 to TRBJ1-1; D unresolved. The clonotype was recovered from a young man who received the YFV17D yellow fever vaccine. The specimen was PBMCs, collected 5 days after the yellow fever booster vaccination. CDR3 sequence (DNA): TGCAGCGTTGAAGTAAACACTGAAGCTTTCTTT. The encoded protein is CSVEVNTEAFF.